The 19 T cell receptor beta chains reported below all come from one sample, sequenced in a study of T cells after yellow fever vaccination (dated by TCRdb to 2018 to 2020). This specimen's treatment or condition label, per the study, means: live attenuated yellow fever vaccine strain. The library came from 5' RACE. The run used an Illumina NovaSeq 6000. Starting from the raw public reads, TCRdb applied fastp trimming at Q25, assembled clones with MiXCR and retained in-frame beta chains. Identical CDR3 proteins give one entry, which carries the most common genes and DNA. The sample includes some 260,000 distinct CDR3 sequences, with roughly 5% observed a single time. The ten largest clones take up around 3.5% of the sample. This specimen consisted of CD4+ T cells sorted from PBMCs, obtained on the day of the yellow fever booster vaccination. The receptors come from a man aged 18 to 30 who received the YFV17D yellow fever vaccine.

This clonotype turned up a few times. The rearrangement links TRBV15 to TRBJ2-3; a possible D gene is TRBD1 (5 bases). CDR3 length: 15 amino acids. Trimming shortened V by 6 bases and J by 0 bases, and 13 bases separated the two germline ends. Germline CDR1 reads LNHNV; CDR2 reads YYDKDF (reference sequence). CDR3 DNA: TGTGCCACCAGAAAAGGGGTGGGAAGCACAGATACGCAGTATTTT. Translating gives CATRKGVGSTDTQYF.

This clonotype was counted between two and nine times. The chain is built from TRBV5-6 and TRBJ2-2; D is possibly TRBD1 (6 bases). V lost 4 bases and J lost 6, with 16 bases in between. Per germline, CDR1 SGHDT and CDR2 YYEEEE. The CDR3 contains 15 residues. The CDR3 DNA reads as TGTGCCAGCAGCCCCCTTGACAGGTTTCCCGGGGAGCTGTTTTTT. Translation: CASSPLDRFPGELFF.

This clonotype occurred many times. The V and J genes are TRBV6-1 and TRBJ1-6; D is undetermined. The V end lost 7 bases, the J end lost 1 base, and 11 bases lay between the germline ends. This CDR3 has 15 amino acids. Looked up from germline, CDR1 is MNHNS and CDR2 is SASEGT. CDR3 nucleotide sequence: TGTGCCAGCATTGAGGAGGTTTCCTATAATTCACCCCTCCACTTT. Amino acids: CASIEEVSYNSPLHF.

This clonotype was recorded at least ten times. The chain links TRBV5-1 to TRBJ2-5, with D perhaps matching TRBD2 (6 bases). With 2 bases removed from V and 5 bases from J, the gap between germline ends came to 10 bases. The CDR3 loop spans 13 amino acids. Germline V lookup: CDR1 SGHRS, CDR2 YFSETQ. CDR3 amino acids: CASSLTGDETQYF. DNA of the CDR3: TGCGCCAGCAGCTTAACGGGGGACGAGACCCAGTACTTC.

This clonotype was counted a few times. The rearrangement joins TRBV5-6 to TRBJ1-2; no reliable D call. V was pared by 0 bases and J by 8 bases, with 14 bases between. The CDR3 is 14 amino acids. Germline values: CDR1 SGHDT, CDR2 YYEEEE. CDR3 loop: CASSLAPRAAGYTF. In nucleotides, the CDR3 is TGTGCCAGCAGCTTGGCCCCCCGGGCCGCGGGCTACACCTTC. The full variable domain, with the rest looked up from reference TRBV5-6 and TRBJ1-2, is DAGVTQSPTHLIKTRGQQVTLRCSPKSGHDTVSWYQQALGQGPQFIFQYYEEEERQRGNFPDRFSGHQFPNYSSELNVNALLLGDSALYLCASSLAPRAAGYTFGSGTRLTVV.

In its sample, this clonotype was seen many times. The CDR3: CASSRSSTGTDTQYF. CDR3 coding DNA: TGTGCCAGCAGCCGGAGTTCGACGGGCACAGATACGCAGTATTTT. The J gene is TRBJ2-3, the V gene TRBV5-6; D is unresolved. V lost 4 bases to trimming and J lost 1 base, with 13 bases between them. CDR1 SGHDT and CDR2 YYEEEE come from the germline V gene. The CDR3 extends over 15 amino acids. The entire variable domain, with the rest obtained from reference TRBV5-6 and TRBJ2-3, is as follows: DAGVTQSPTHLIKTRGQQVTLRCSPKSGHDTVSWYQQALGQGPQFIFQYYEEEERQRGNFPDRFSGHQFPNYSSELNVNALLLGDSALYLCASSRSSTGTDTQYFGPGTRLTVL.

The gene calls are TRBV6-2 or TRBV6-3 and TRBJ1-5; a possible D gene is TRBD1 (6 bases). The germline V gene has CDR1 MNHEY and CDR2 SVGEGT. The V end lost 6 bases, the J end lost 3 bases, and 15 bases lay between the germline ends. The CDR3 has 15 amino acids. CDR3 residues: CASRLQGLSNQPQHF. CDR3 coding DNA: TGTGCCAGCAGACTACAGGGTTTATCCAATCAGCCCCAGCATTTT.

This clonotype was detected ten times or more. The chain combines TRBV20-1 with TRBJ2-2; D is ambiguous. The CDR3 totals 13 residues. V lost 3 bases to trimming and J lost 4 bases, with 9 bases between them. Germline CDR1 and CDR2: DFQATT and SNEGSKA (reference sequence). This chain's CDR3 is CSARKPFTGELFF. The DNA for the CDR3 is TGCAGTGCTAGGAAGCCTTTCACCGGGGAGCTGTTTTTT.

The table lists this clonotype with a few counts. The gene calls are TRBV5-1 and TRBJ2-5; TRBD2 matches 12 bases. V lost 4 bases and J lost 6; bases outside the gene matches: 4. Germline assignment: CDR1 SGHRS and CDR2 YFSETQ. The CDR3 contains 14 residues. CDR3 nucleotides: TGCGCCAGCAGCCCTAGCGGGGGGGCGAAGACCCAGTACTTC. Translation: CASSPSGGAKTQYF.

The chain is built from TRBV29-1 and TRBJ1-2; 8 nucleotides align to TRBD1. The CDR3 runs 13 residues. Trimming cost V 6 bases and J 0 bases; bases outside gene matches: 3. Germline loops: CDR1 SQVTM, CDR2 ANQGSEA. The CDR3 DNA reads TGCAGCGTCGCGACAGGGGCTAACTATGGCTACACCTTC. Its translation is CSVATGANYGYTF.

The chain uses TRBV20-1 and TRBJ2-1, with 8 bases aligning to TRBD2. CDR1 DFQATT and CDR2 SNEGSKA come from the germline V gene (reference sequence). Trimming cost V 6 bases and J 5 bases; bases outside gene matches: 12. This CDR3 has 15 residues. The chain's CDR3 is CSAEDGGVGNNEQFF. CDR3 DNA sequence: TGCAGTGCCGAGGACGGGGGGGTCGGTAACAATGAGCAGTTCTTC.

This rearrangement joins TRBV6-2 or TRBV6-3 to TRBJ2-7; the match to TRBD1 covers 9 bases. V shed 4 bases, J shed 3 bases, and the junction held 10 bases outside the gene matches. Germline lookup yields CDR1 MNHEY and CDR2 SVGEGT. The CDR3 extends over 16 amino acids. The CDR3 DNA sequence: TGTGCCAGCAGTTCCTCCGGGACAGGGATCCTCTACGAGCAGTACGTC. It specifies CASSSSGTGILYEQYV.

This rearrangement joins TRBV3-1 to TRBJ2-1, with 14 bases fitting TRBD2. The CDR3 is 17 residues long. Germline V gives CDR1 LGHDT, CDR2 YNNKEL (reference sequence). Unmatched junction bases numbered 8, after V lost 1 base and J lost 9 bases. The CDR3 reads CASSQADGTSGGSEQFF. Written as DNA, the CDR3 is TGTGCCAGCAGCCAAGCGGACGGGACTAGCGGGGGTAGTGAGCAGTTCTTC.

There are a few counts of this clonotype. CDR3: CASTPGPTNTEAFF. CDR3 coding DNA: TGCGCCAGCACGCCGGGACCGACGAACACTGAAGCTTTCTTT. The genes are TRBV5-1 and TRBJ1-1; TRBD1 is a possible D gene (5 bases). The germline V gene has CDR1 SGHRS and CDR2 YFSETQ. Trimming removed 6 bases at V and 1 base at J, with 13 bases between. This CDR3 has 14 amino acids.

This clonotype was seen a handful of times. This chain connects TRBV6-5 to TRBJ1-6; D gene unclear. Germline assignment: CDR1 MNHEY and CDR2 SVGAGI. The length of the CDR3 is 13 residues. The V and J ends lost 8 bases and 11 bases respectively, with 16 bases between them. CDR3 nucleotides: TGTGCCAGCGGGAATTTGGGGAGTGCACCCCTCCACTTT. Protein sequence: CASGNLGSAPLHF.

This clonotype was counted many times. V usage is TRBV7-2 and J usage is TRBJ2-1; D may be TRBD1 (6 bases). The CDR3 contains 14 residues. Germline CDR1 is SGHTA and CDR2 is FQGNSA. The V gene lost 7 bases and the J gene lost 2 bases, with 12 bases spanning the gap. The CDR3 sequence is CASTDDRTYNEQFF. In nucleotides, the CDR3 is TGTGCCAGCACCGACGACAGGACCTACAATGAGCAGTTCTTC.

This clonotype came up a few times. The gene calls are TRBV7-9 and TRBJ1-1, with TRBD1 as a possible D gene (5 bases). Trimming removed 5 bases from V and 0 bases from J, with 16 bases in between. This CDR3 contains 16 residues. Per germline, CDR1 SEHNR and CDR2 FQNEAQ (reference sequence). CDR3 amino acids: CASSPGLTTVNTEAFF. The CDR3, as DNA: TGTGCCAGCAGCCCGGGACTGACGACTGTGAACACTGAAGCTTTCTTT. Full variable domain (remainder filled in from reference TRBV7-9 and TRBJ1-1): DTGVSQNPRHKITKRGQNVTFRCDPISEHNRLYWYRQTLGQGPEFLTYFQNEAQLEKSRLLSDRFSAERPKGSFSTLEIQRTEQGDSAMYLCASSPGLTTVNTEAFFGQGTRLTVV.

This clonotype was seen ten or more times. This chain connects TRBV6-2 or TRBV6-3 to TRBJ1-1; no definite D call. The germline V and J ends were trimmed by 0 bases and 3 bases, with 14 bases remaining between them. Germline V lookup: CDR1 MNHEY, CDR2 SVGEGT. This CDR3 has 16 amino acids. CDR3 region: CASSYSKGLGDTEAFF. The CDR3 DNA reads as TGTGCCAGCAGTTACTCGAAGGGCCTGGGAGACACTGAAGCTTTCTTT.

This clonotype appeared many times. V usage is TRBV20-1 and J usage is TRBJ1-1; TRBD1 is a possible D gene (6 bases). Germline V CDR1 and CDR2: DFQATT, SNEGSKA (reference sequence). This CDR3 spans 14 amino acids. The germline V and J ends were trimmed by 3 bases and 5 bases, with 16 bases remaining between them. In nucleotides, the CDR3 is TGCAGTGCTAGTAGGGGGGCTGGGGGGACTGAAGCTTTCTTT. Protein sequence: CSASRGAGGTEAFF.